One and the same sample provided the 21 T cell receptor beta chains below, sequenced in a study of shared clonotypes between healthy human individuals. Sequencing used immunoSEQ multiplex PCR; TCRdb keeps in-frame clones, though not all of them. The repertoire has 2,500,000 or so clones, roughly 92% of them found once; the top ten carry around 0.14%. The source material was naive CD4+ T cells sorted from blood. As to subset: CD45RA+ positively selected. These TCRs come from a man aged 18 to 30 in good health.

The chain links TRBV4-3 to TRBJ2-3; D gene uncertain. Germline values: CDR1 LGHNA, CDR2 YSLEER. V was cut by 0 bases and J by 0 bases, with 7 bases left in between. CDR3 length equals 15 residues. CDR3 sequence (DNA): TGCGCCAGCAGCCAAGATTACGGGAGCACAGATACGCAGTATTTT. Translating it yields CASSQDYGSTDTQYF.

CDR3 nucleotides: TGTGCCAGCAGTGGGGGACAGGTCGGCAATCAGCCCCAGCATTTT. Its translation: CASSGGQVGNQPQHF. The V and J genes are TRBV6-1 and TRBJ1-5, with TRBD1 identical over 8 bases. The V gene's germline CDR1 is MNHNS and CDR2 SASEGT. The CDR3 totals 15 residues. Trimming cost V 4 bases and J 2 bases; bases outside gene matches: 4.

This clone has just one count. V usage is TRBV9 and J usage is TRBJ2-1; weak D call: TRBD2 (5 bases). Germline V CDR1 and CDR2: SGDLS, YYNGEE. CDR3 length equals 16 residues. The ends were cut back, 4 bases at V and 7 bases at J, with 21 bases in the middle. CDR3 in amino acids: CASSSGGGEYVNEQFF. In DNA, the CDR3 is TGTGCCAGCAGCAGTGGAGGTGGGGAATATGTAAATGAGCAGTTCTTC.

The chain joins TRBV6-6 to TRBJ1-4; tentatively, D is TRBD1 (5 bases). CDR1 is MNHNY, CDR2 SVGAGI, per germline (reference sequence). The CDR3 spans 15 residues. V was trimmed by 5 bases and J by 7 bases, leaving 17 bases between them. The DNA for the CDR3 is TGTGCCAGCAGTCTCCTTGGGGGGGGGAGTGAAAAACTGTTTTTT. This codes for CASSLLGGGSEKLFF.

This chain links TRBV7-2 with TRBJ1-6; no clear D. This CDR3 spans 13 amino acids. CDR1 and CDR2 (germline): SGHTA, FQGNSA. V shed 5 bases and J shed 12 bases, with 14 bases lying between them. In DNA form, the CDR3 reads TGTGCCAGCAGCCCGGATCAGAGTCTACCCCTCCACTTT. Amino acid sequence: CASSPDQSLPLHF. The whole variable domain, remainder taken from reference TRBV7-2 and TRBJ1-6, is GAGVSQSPSNKVTEKGKDVELRCDPISGHTALYWYRQSLGQGLEFLIYFQGNSAPDKSGLPSDRFSAERTGGSVSTLTIQRTQQEDSAVYLCASSPDQSLPLHFGNGTRLTVT.

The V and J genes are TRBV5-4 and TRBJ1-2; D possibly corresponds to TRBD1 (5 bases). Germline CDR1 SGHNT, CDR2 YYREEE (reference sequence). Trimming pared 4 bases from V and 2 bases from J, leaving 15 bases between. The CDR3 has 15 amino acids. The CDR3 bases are TGTGCCAGCAGCCCTATGAGGGGCGCAAACTATGGCTACACCTTC. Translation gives CASSPMRGANYGYTF.

CDR3 protein: CASSSGQGTEAFF. The CDR3 bases are TGTGCCAGCAGTTCCGGACAGGGCACTGAAGCTTTCTTT. J is TRBJ1-1 and V is TRBV27, with 8 bases fitting TRBD1. With 4 bases clipped from V and 4 bases from J, the junction kept 2 bases outside the gene matches. The germline V gene encodes CDR1 MNHEY and CDR2 SMNVEV (reference sequence). The length of the CDR3 is 13 residues.

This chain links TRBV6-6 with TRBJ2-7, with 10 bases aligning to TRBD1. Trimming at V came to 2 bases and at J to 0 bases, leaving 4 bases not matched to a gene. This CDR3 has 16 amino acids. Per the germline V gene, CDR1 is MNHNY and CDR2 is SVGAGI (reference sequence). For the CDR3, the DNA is TGTGCCAGCAGTTACGGGACAGGGGCGCCCTCCTACGAGCAGTACTTC. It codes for CASSYGTGAPSYEQYF.

CDR3 in amino acids: CASSLRGTGNEKLFF. As DNA, the CDR3 is TGTGCCAGCAGCTTGCGCGGGACAGGGAATGAAAAACTGTTTTTT. The genes are TRBV5-6 and TRBJ1-4; 9 positions agree with TRBD1. V lost 1 base and J lost 5; bases outside the gene matches: 3. Germline V lookup: CDR1 SGHDT, CDR2 YYEEEE. This CDR3 spans 15 amino acids.

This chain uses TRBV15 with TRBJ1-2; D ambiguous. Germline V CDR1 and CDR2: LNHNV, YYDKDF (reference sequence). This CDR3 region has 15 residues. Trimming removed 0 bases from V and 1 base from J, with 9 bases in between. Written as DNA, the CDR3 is TGTGCCACCAGCAGAGATGTCGCCCGTAACTATGGCTACACCTTC. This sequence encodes CATSRDVARNYGYTF. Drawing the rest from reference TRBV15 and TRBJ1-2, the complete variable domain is DAMVIQNPRYQVTQFGKPVTLSCSQTLNHNVMYWYQQKSSQAPKLLFHYYDKDFNNEADTPDNFQSRRPNTSFCFLDIRSPGLGDTAMYLCATSRDVARNYGYTFGSGTRLTVV.

CDR3 sequence: CASSFENMNTEAFF. Written as DNA, the CDR3 is TGTGCCAGCAGTTTCGAAAACATGAACACTGAAGCTTTCTTT. J is TRBJ1-1 and V is TRBV6-5; the D is unclear. The CDR3 totals 14 residues. Germline V CDR1 and CDR2: MNHEY, SVGAGI. V lost 4 bases and J lost 0, with 9 bases in between.

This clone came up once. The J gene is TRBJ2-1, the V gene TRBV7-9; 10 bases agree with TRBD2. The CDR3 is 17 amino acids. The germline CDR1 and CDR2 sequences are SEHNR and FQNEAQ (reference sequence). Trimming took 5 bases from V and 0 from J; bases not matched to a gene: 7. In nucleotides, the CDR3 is TGTGCCAGCAGCCCGAAAGCGGGAGGGCCCTCCTACAATGAGCAGTTCTTC. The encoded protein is CASSPKAGGPSYNEQFF. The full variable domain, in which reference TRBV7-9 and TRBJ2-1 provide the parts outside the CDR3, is DTGVSQNPRHKITKRGQNVTFRCDPISEHNRLYWYRQTLGQGPEFLTYFQNEAQLEKSRLLSDRFSAERPKGSFSTLEIQRTEQGDSAMYLCASSPKAGGPSYNEQFFGPGTRLTVL.

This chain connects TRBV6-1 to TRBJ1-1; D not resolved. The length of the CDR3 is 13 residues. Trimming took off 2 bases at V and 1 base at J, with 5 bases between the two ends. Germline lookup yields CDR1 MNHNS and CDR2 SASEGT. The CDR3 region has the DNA TGTGCCAGCAGTGAATTTGAGAACACTGAAGCTTTCTTT. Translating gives CASSEFENTEAFF.

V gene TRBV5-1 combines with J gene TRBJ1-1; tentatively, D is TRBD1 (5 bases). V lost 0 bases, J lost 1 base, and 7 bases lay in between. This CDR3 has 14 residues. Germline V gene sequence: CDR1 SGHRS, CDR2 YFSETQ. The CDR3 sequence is CASSLVGENTEAFF. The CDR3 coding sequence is TGCGCCAGCAGCTTGGTGGGGGAGAACACTGAAGCTTTCTTT.

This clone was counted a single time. The CDR3 DNA follows: TGTGCCAGTAGCATATGGGGGGACAGGGGGCAAGGTCAGCCCCAGCATTTT. As protein: CASSIWGDRGQGQPQHF. The rearrangement joins TRBV19 to TRBJ1-5, with 12 bases identical to TRBD1. CDR3 size: 17 residues. The J segment lost 6 bases and the V segment lost 6 bases, leaving 12 bases of the junction unmatched. Germline CDR1 and CDR2: LNHDA and SQIVND (reference sequence).

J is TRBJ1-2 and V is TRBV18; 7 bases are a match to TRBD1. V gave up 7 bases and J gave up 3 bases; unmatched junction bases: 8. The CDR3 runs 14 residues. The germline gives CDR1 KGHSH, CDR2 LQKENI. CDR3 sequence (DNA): TGTGCCAGCTACAAAGAAACAGGGGACTATGGCTACACCTTC. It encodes CASYKETGDYGYTF. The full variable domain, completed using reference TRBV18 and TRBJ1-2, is NAGVMQNPRHLVRRRGQEARLRCSPMKGHSHVYWYRQLPEEGLKFMVYLQKENIIDESGMPKERFSAEFPKEGPSILRIQQVVRGDSAAYFCASYKETGDYGYTFGSGTRLTVV.

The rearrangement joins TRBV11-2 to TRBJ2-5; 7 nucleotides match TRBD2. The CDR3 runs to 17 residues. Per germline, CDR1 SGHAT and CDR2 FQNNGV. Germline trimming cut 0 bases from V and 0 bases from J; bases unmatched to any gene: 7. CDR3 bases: TGTGCCAGCAGCTTAGAACCGACTAGCAGAAACCAAGAGACCCAGTACTTC. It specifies CASSLEPTSRNQETQYF.

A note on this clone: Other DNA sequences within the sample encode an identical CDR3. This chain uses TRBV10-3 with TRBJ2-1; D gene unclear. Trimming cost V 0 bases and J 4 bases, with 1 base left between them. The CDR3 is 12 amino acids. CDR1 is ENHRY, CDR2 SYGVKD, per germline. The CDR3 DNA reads TGTGCCATCAGTGAGTCTTACAATGAGCAGTTCTTC. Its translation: CAISESYNEQFF.

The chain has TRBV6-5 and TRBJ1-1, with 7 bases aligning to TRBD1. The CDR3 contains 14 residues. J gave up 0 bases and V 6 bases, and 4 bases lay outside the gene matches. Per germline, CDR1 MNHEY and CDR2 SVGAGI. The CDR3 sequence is CASRLTGMNTEAFF. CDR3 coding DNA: TGTGCCAGCAGATTGACAGGGATGAACACTGAAGCTTTCTTT.

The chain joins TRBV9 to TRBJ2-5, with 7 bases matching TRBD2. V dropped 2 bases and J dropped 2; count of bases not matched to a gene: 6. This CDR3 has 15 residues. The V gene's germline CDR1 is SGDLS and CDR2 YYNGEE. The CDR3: CASSVGSGRQETQYF. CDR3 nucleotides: TGTGCCAGCAGCGTTGGTAGCGGGCGTCAAGAGACCCAGTACTTC.

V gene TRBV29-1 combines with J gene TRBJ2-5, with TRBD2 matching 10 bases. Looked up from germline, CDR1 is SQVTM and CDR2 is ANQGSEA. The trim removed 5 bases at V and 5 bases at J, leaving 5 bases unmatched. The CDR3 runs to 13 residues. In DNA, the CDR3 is TGCAGCGTTAGCGGGAGGGTTTCCGAGACCCAGTACTTC. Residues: CSVSGRVSETQYF.